The 23 T cell receptor beta chains reported below all come from one sample, sequenced in a study of T cell responses to AZD1222 COVID-19 vaccine. Only in-frame clones appear in the TCRdb table, and some are missing; sequencing was by immunoSEQ multiplex PCR. Of around 130,000 clones in the sample, roughly 89% are singletons; the top ten hold roughly 7.6%. Here the sequenced sample was peripheral blood, taken 28 days after the second dose of the MenACWY control vaccine. These TCRs come from an adult who received the MenACWY meningococcal vaccine as a control.

The V gene is TRBV6-4, the J gene TRBJ2-2, with a possible D match to TRBD1 (6 bases). Germline V gene lookup returns CDR1 MRHNA and CDR2 SNTAGT. The V end was cut by 4 bases, the J end by 3 bases, with 9 bases between. The CDR3 runs 14 residues. The CDR3 nucleotides are TGTGCCAGCAGTGTGGGGGCGCACACCGGGGAGCTGTTTTTT. It specifies CASSVGAHTGELFF.

The chain has TRBV28 and TRBJ1-6, with no clear D. Germline CDR1 MDHEN, CDR2 SYDVKM. V lost 1 base, J lost 0 bases, and 4 bases lay in between. The CDR3 is 15 amino acids. The CDR3 loop reads CASSLSSSYNSPLHF. The CDR3, as DNA: TGTGCCAGCAGTTTATCCAGCTCCTATAATTCACCCCTCCACTTT.

V is TRBV28 and J is TRBJ1-5, with TRBD1 matching over 7 bases. Germline assignment: CDR1 MDHEN and CDR2 SYDVKM. Trimming at V came to 6 bases and at J to 7 bases, leaving 6 bases not matched to a gene. This CDR3 contains 13 residues. The CDR3 sequence: CASSLTGRQPQHF. CDR3 in DNA: TGTGCCAGCAGCCTGACAGGGAGGCAGCCCCAGCATTTT. The full variable domain, with the rest looked up from reference TRBV28 and TRBJ1-5, is DVKVTQSSRYLVKRTGEKVFLECVQDMDHENMFWYRQDPGLGLRLIYFSYDVKMKEKGDIPEGYSVSREKKERFSLILESASTNQTSMYLCASSLTGRQPQHFGDGTRLSIL.

The chain links TRBV6-5 to TRBJ1-2; possible D gene TRBD1, 6 bases. Germline V CDR1 and CDR2: MNHEY, SVGAGI. This CDR3 contains 13 residues. The V gene lost 3 bases and the J gene lost 7 bases, with 12 bases spanning the gap. CDR3 nucleotide sequence: TGTGCCAGCAGTTATGGGGGGGCTGGTGGCTACACCTTC. Amino acids: CASSYGGAGGYTF.

V is TRBV9 and J is TRBJ2-3; TRBD2 agrees at 8 bases. The CDR3 runs to 15 residues. V was pared by 4 bases and J by 1 base, with 5 bases of the junction left unmatched. Germline CDR1 reads SGDLS; CDR2 reads YYNGEE. The CDR3 region is CASSSGGPGTDTQYF. CDR3 coding DNA: TGTGCCAGCAGCTCGGGAGGGCCCGGCACAGATACGCAGTATTTT.

This clone was observed a few times. The chain has TRBV4-3 and TRBJ2-2, with 9 bases matching TRBD2. CDR3 length: 16 amino acids. Germline V gene sequence: CDR1 LGHNA, CDR2 YSLEER. With V trimmed by 2 bases and J by 6 bases, 7 bases remained unmatched. DNA of the CDR3: TGCGCCAGCAGCCAATCAATAGCGGGAGCGGCCGGGGAGCTGTTTTTT. Amino acids: CASSQSIAGAAGELFF.

The chain carries TRBV5-1 and TRBJ1-2; D might be TRBD1 (5 bases). The CDR3 totals 13 residues. Germline loops: CDR1 SGHRS, CDR2 YFSETQ. Trimming stripped 1 base from V and 5 bases from J, with 9 bases between. In DNA, the CDR3 is TGCGCCAGCAGCTTGTTAGGGGATTATGGCTACACCTTC. Translated: CASSLLGDYGYTF.

The chain has TRBV7-2 and TRBJ2-5; 10 bases align to TRBD2. Germline-derived CDR1 and CDR2 are SGHTA and FQGNSA. With V trimmed by 6 bases and J by 5 bases, 9 bases remained unmatched. CDR3 length: 15 residues. The CDR3 DNA reads as TGTGCCAGCAGGAGAGCGGGAGGGCCGTCGGAGACCCAGTACTTC. The encoded protein is CASRRAGGPSETQYF.

The CDR3 spells CASSLTGATGANVLTF. The CDR3 DNA sequence: TGTGCCAGCAGCTTAACAGGGGCCACTGGGGCCAACGTCCTGACTTTC. This chain uses TRBV11-2 with TRBJ2-6; 7 positions match TRBD1. The CDR3 covers 16 residues. Trimming cost V 2 bases and J 2 bases; bases outside gene matches: 3. The V gene's germline CDR1 is SGHAT and CDR2 FQNNGV.

V usage is TRBV13 and J usage is TRBJ2-7; the match to TRBD1 covers 7 bases. Germline CDR1 reads PRHDT; CDR2 reads FYEKMQ (reference sequence). The CDR3 is 14 residues long. After removal of 3 bases from V and 4 bases from J, the junction contained 6 bases not matched to a gene. The CDR3 loop is CASSFDRDRYEQYF. The CDR3 nucleotides read TGTGCCAGCAGCTTTGACAGGGATAGGTACGAGCAGTACTTC.

As for this clone: Other DNA sequences in the sample encode the same CDR3. The V gene is TRBV19, the J gene TRBJ1-1, with D unresolved. This CDR3 spans 13 amino acids. The V end lost 3 bases, the J end lost 1 base, and 6 bases lay between the germline ends. The germline CDR1 and CDR2 sequences are LNHDA and SQIVND (reference sequence). This CDR3 is CASSISANTEAFF. Here the CDR3 DNA reads TGTGCCAGTAGTATTTCGGCGAACACTGAAGCTTTCTTT.

The rearrangement links TRBV3-1 (or the pseudogene TRBV3-2) to TRBJ1-1; D is unresolved. The CDR3 consists of 11 residues. Trimming took off 5 bases at V and 5 bases at J, with 6 bases between the two ends. Germline lookup yields CDR1 LGHDT and CDR2 YNNKEL (reference sequence). The CDR3 spells CASSKGTEAFF. Written as DNA, the CDR3 is TGTGCCAGCAGCAAAGGGACTGAAGCTTTCTTT.

The J gene is TRBJ2-7, the V gene TRBV6-5, with 9 bases that match TRBD1. This CDR3 region has 15 residues. From germline, CDR1 is MNHEY and CDR2 SVGAGI. V dropped 5 bases and J dropped 6; count of bases not matched to a gene: 11. For the CDR3, the DNA is TGTGCCAGCAGTACCACATGGACAGGGGATAGCGAGCAGTACTTC. Protein: CASSTTWTGDSEQYF.

The chain employs TRBV7-3 and TRBJ2-3; 7 bases line up with TRBD2. Per germline, CDR1 SGHTA and CDR2 FQGTGA. V shed 5 bases, J shed 1 base, and the junction held 12 bases outside the gene matches. The CDR3 consists of 17 residues. DNA of the CDR3: TGTGCCAGCAGCCCTCACGGGGGGTCTAGCGGCACAGATACGCAGTATTTT. As protein: CASSPHGGSSGTDTQYF. Full variable domain (missing parts from reference TRBV7-3 and TRBJ2-3): GAGVSQTPSNKVTEKGKYVELRCDPISGHTALYWYRQSLGQGPEFLIYFQGTGAADDSGLPNDRFFAVRPEGSVSTLKIQRTERGDSAVYLCASSPHGGSSGTDTQYFGPGTRLTVL.

The rearrangement uses TRBV4-2 and TRBJ2-1; D remains unclear. The CDR3 loop spans 13 amino acids. In germline, CDR1 is LGHNA, CDR2 YNFKEQ. V dropped 1 base and J dropped 8 bases, with 9 bases sitting between them. The CDR3 region is CASSQVGRDEQFF. The CDR3 coding sequence is TGTGCCAGCAGCCAAGTGGGTCGTGATGAGCAGTTCTTC.

The V and J genes are TRBV7-6 and TRBJ2-7, with 7 positions matching TRBD1. CDR1 is SGHVS and CDR2 is FNYEAQ in the germline V gene. This CDR3 comprises 16 residues. Unmatched junction bases numbered 10, after V lost 2 bases and J lost 3 bases. In DNA form, the CDR3 reads TGTGCCAGCAGCTTACCCGCCGGGACAGTGAACTACGAGCAGTACTTC. This sequence encodes CASSLPAGTVNYEQYF.

This chain links TRBV27 with TRBJ2-3, with a weak D call TRBD2 (5 bases). This CDR3 is built from 16 residues. Germline V CDR1 and CDR2: MNHEY, SMNVEV (reference sequence). Trimming stripped 5 bases from V and 1 base from J, with 16 bases between. CDR3 sequence: CASSPRVAHRTDTQYF. Here the CDR3 DNA reads TGTGCCAGCAGTCCCCGGGTAGCGCACCGCACAGATACGCAGTATTTT.

The V gene is TRBV5-5, the J gene TRBJ1-4; weak D call: TRBD1 (6 bases). The V end lost 0 bases, the J end lost 2 bases, and 14 bases lay between the germline ends. Germline V gene sequence: CDR1 SGHKS, CDR2 YYEKEE (reference sequence). The CDR3 spans 17 residues. The CDR3 protein is CASSLVGGPLTNEKLFF. The CDR3, as DNA: TGTGCCAGCAGCTTGGTCGGGGGCCCCCTTACTAATGAAAAACTGTTTTTT.

The chain uses TRBV19 and TRBJ2-7, with a tentative D call TRBD2 (6 bases). This CDR3 has 15 amino acids. Trimming took 6 bases from V and 3 from J, leaving 18 bases between them. The germline V gene has CDR1 LNHDA and CDR2 SQIVND (reference sequence). Here the CDR3 DNA reads TGTGCCAGTAGACCCGGGGAGGCCGCGGGCTACGAGCAGTACTTC. This codes for CASRPGEAAGYEQYF.

CDR3 sequence: CASSQEIKAAYNEQFF. Written as DNA, the CDR3 is TGCGCCAGCAGCCAAGAGATAAAGGCCGCGTACAATGAGCAGTTCTTC. This chain connects TRBV4-3 to TRBJ2-1; no clear D gene. V shed 0 bases and J shed 4 bases, with 13 bases lying between them. Per germline, CDR1 LGHNA and CDR2 YSLEER. The CDR3 has 16 residues.

V gene TRBV9 combines with J gene TRBJ2-7; D ambiguous. The germline V and J ends were trimmed by 0 bases and 3 bases, with 10 bases remaining between them. Germline V gene sequence: CDR1 SGDLS, CDR2 YYNGEE. The CDR3 totals 14 residues. The DNA of the CDR3 is TGTGCCAGCAGCGTAGCCCCTCAAGGCTACGAGCAGTACTTC. It specifies CASSVAPQGYEQYF.

The J gene is TRBJ2-3, the V gene TRBV5-6; D uncertain. V was pared by 2 bases and J by 2 bases, with 9 bases between. Germline V CDR1 and CDR2: SGHDT, YYEEEE. The CDR3 runs 14 residues. Here the CDR3 reads CASSFGGFTDTQYF. The CDR3 nucleotides read TGTGCCAGCAGCTTCGGCGGATTCACAGATACGCAGTATTTT.

J is TRBJ1-6 and V is TRBV2; D might be TRBD1 (6 bases). CDR3 length: 17 residues. V was shortened by 6 bases and J by 0 bases, with 15 bases between the two germline ends. Germline assignment: CDR1 SNHLY and CDR2 FYNNEI. The CDR3 nucleotides are TGTGCCAGCAGCTGGGGGGCAGAGAGCTCCTATAATTCACCCCTCCACTTT. Encoded protein: CASSWGAESSYNSPLHF.